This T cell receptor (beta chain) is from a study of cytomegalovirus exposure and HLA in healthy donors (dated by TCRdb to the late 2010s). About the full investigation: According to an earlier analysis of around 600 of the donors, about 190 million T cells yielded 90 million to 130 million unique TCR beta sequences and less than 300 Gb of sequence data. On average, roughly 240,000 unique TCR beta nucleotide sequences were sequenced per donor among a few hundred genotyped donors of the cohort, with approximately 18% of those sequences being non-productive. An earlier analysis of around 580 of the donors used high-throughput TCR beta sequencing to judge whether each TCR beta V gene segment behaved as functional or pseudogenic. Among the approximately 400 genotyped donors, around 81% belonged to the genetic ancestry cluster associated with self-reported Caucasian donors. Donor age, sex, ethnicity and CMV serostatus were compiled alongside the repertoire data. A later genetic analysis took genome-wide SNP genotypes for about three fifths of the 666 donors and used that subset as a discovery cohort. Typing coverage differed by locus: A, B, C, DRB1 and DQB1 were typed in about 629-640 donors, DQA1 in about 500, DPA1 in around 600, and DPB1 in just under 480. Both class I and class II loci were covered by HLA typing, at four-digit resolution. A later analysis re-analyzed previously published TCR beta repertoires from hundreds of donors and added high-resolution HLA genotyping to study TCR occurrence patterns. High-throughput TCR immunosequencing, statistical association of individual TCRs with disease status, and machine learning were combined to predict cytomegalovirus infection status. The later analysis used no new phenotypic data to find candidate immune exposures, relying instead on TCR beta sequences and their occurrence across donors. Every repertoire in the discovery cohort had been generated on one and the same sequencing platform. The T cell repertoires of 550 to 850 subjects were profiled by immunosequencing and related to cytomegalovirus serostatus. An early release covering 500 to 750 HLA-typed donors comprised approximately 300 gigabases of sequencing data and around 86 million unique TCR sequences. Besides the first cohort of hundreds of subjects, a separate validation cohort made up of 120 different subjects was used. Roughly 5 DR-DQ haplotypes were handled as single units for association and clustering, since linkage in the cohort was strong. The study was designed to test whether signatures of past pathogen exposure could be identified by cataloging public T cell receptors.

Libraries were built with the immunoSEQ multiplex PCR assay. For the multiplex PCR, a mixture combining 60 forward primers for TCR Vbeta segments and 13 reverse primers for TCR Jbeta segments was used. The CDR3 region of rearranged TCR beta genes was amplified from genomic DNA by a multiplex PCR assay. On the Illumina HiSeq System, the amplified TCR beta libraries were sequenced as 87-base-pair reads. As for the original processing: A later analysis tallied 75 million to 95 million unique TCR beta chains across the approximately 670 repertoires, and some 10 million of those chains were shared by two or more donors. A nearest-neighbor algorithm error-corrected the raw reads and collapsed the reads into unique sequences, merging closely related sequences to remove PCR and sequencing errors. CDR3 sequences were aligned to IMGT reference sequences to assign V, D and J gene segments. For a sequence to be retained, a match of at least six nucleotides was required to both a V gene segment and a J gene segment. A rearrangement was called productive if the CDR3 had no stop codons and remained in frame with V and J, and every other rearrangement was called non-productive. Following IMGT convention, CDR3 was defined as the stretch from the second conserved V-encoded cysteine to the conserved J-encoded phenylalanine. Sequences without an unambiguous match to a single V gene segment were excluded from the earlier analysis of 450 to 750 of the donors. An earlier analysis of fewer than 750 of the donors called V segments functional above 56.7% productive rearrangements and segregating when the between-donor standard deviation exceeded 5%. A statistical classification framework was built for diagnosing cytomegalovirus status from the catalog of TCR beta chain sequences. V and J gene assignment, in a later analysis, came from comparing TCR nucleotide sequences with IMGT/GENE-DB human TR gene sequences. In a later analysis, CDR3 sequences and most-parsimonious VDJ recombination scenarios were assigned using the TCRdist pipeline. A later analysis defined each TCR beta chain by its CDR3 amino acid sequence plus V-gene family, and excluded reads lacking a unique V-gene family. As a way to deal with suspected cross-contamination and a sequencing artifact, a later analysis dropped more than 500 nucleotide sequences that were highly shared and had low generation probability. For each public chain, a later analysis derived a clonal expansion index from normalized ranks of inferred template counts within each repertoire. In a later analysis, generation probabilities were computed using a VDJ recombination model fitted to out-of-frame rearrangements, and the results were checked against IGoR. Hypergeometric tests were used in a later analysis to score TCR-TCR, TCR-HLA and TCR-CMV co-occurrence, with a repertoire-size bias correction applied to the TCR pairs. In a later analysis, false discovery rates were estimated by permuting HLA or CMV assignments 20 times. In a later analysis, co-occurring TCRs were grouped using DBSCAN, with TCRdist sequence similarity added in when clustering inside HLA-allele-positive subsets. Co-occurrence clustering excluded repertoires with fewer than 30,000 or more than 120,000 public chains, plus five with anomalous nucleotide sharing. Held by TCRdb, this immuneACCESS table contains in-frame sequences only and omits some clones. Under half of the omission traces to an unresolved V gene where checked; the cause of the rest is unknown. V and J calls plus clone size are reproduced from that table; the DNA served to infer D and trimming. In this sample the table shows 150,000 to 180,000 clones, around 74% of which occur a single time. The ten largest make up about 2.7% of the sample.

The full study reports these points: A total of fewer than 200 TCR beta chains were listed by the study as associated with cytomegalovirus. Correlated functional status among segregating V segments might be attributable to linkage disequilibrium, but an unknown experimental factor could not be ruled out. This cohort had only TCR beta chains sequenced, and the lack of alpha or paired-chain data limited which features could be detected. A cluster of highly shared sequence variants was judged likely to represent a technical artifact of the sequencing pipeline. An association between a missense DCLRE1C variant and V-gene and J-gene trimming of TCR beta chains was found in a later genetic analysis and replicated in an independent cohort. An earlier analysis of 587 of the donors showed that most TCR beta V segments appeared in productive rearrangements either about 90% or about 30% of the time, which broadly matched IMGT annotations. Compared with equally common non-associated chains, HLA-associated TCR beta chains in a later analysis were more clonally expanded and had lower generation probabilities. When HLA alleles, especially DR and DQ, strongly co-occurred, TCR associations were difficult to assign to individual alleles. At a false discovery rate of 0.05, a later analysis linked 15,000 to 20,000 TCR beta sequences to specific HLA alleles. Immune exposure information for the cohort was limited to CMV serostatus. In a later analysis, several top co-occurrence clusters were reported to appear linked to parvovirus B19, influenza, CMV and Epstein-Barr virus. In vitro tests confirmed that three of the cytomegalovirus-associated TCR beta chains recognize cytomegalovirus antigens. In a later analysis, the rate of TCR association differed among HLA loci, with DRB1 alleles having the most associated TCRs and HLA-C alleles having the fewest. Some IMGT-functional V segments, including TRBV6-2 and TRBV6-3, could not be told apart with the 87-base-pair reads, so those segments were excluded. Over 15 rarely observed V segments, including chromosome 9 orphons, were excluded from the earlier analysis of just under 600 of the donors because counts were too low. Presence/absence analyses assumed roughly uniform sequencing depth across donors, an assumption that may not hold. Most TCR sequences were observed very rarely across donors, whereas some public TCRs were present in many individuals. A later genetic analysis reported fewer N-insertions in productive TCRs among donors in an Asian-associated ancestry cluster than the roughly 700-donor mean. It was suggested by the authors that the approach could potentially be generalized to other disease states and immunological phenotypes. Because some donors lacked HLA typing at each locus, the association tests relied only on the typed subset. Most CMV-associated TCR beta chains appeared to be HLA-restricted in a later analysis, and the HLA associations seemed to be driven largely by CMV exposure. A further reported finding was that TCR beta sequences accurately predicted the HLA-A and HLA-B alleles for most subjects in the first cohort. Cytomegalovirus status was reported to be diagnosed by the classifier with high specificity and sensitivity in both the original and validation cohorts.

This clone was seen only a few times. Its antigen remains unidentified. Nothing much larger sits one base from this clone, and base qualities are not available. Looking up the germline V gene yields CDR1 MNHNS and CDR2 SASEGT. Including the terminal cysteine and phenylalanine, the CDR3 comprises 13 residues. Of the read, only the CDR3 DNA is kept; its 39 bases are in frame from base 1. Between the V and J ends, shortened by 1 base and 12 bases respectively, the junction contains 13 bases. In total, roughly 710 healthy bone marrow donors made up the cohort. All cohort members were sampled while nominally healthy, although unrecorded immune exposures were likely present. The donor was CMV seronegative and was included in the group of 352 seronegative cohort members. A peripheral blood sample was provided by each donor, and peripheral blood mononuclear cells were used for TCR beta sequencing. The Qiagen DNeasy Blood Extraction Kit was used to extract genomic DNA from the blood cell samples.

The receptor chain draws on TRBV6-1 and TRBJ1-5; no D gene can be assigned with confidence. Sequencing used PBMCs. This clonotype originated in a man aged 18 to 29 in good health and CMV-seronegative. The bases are TGTGCCAGCAGTGAAGGGAAGGGAGGGAGCCAGCATTTT. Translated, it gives CASSEGKGGSQHF.